In this sample, the clone carrying this T cell receptor (beta chain) turned up many times. Its target is not known. Between the trimmed V and J ends, which lost 0 bases and 0 bases, there was a span of 10 bases. Germline V gene data show CDR1 as SGHDT and CDR2 as YYEEEE. CDR3 size: 16 residues. Each CDR3 protein gets one entry after TCRdb re-called the reads with MiXCR. The data hold 100,000 to 150,000 distinct CDR3 sequences, with 8.8% observed a single time. These data come from a study of T cell repertoires in cytomegalovirus infection. The overall study: Matching HLA type and CMV infection were both indicated by public TCR beta signatures. Study findings and constraints: Across the ex vivo response, the dominant clonotypes were HLA-C-restricted CMV-specific TCR beta clonotypes.

The sequenced sample consisted of PBMCs. The J gene is TRBJ2-1, the V gene TRBV5-6; D unresolved. The origin of this receptor is a human donor in good health (CMV status not recorded). Some clones in this sample may be carry-over from other donors' samples. The CDR3 DNA sequence: TGTGCCAGCAGCTTGGATCCAGTTAGCTCCTACAATGAGCAGTTCTTC. Residues: CASSLDPVSSYNEQFF.